This TCR beta chain was identified during a study of T cell changes during pregnancy in multiple sclerosis (dated by TCRdb to between 2018 and 2021). Some background on the complete study: The study examined how the T cell repertoire changed over the course of pregnancy in women with multiple sclerosis.

Receptors were amplified or captured by the immunoSEQ multiplex PCR assay. Here the immuneACCESS table is served through TCRdb, limited to in-frame sequences with V and J called. Missing clones are a known gap in these copies; in checked studies unresolved V genes cover under half, and the rest lacks a known reason. The sample contains about 44,000 clones, 85% to 95% of them found a single time. The ten largest make up 1% to 1.5% of the sample. Trimming takes 0 bases from V and 5 bases from J, and the germline ends sit 11 bases apart. From a lookup of the germline V gene, CDR1 and CDR2 are MGHRA and YSYEKL. There are 15 amino acids in the CDR3, from cysteine to phenylalanine inclusive. Solely the CDR3 DNA is kept, with 45 bases framed from the first base. As concerns this clone: The antigen it binds to is not known. Qualities for individual bases were not recorded, and no much larger clone is one base off.

The TCR sequence derives from a female donor with multiple sclerosis, enrolled in a pregnancy study. The rearrangement combines TRBV4-1 with TRBJ1-5, with no reliable assignment of the D segment. Sequencing used peripheral blood. The CDR3 sequence is CASSQERRVDQPQHF. The DNA is as follows: TGCGCCAGCAGCCAAGAACGGAGGGTGGATCAGCCCCAGCATTTT.